A selection of T cell receptor beta chains follows, all from one sample in a study of beta chain features in type 1 diabetes. This table comes from immunoSEQ multiplex PCR, and its TCRdb copy is limited to in-frame clones, with some not included. In the table there are about 340,000 clones, approximately 15% of which are singletons. The sequenced sample was naive CD4+ T cells from blood. These receptors all come from a woman younger than 35 with type 1 diabetes. CDR3s include the opening cysteine and the closing phenylalanine or tryptophan.

v_call | cdr3_aa
TRBV29-1 | CSVLRGDSYNEQFF
TRBV11-3 | CASSPGQAETQYF
TRBV28 | CASSPTNSGMGEAFF
TRBV28 | CASSQGGTGGHEQYF
TRBV10-3 | CAISEHEELFF
TRBV6-6 | CASTNRGIQYF
TRBV7-8 | CASSFQGGSTEAFF
TRBV5-1 | CASSWTIQGADTQYF
TRBV5-4 | CASSSKTGVETQYF
TRBV5-4 | CASSLRGHTGELFF
TRBV5-4 | CASSLGQWRQGLSGANVLTF
TRBV18 | CASSPPGGDTQYF
TRBV9 | CASSVTGANTEAFF
TRBV6-1 | CASSDQGAWCYTF
TRBV7-9 | CASSLDGEAFF
TRBV2 | CASIEASGKYEQYF
TRBV9 | CASSVGLAGALYNEQFF
TRBV4-1 | CASSQADTTFRDTQYF
TRBV5-1 | CASSLGDRLNTGELFF
TRBV28 | CASSVDMGKNIQYF
TRBV2 | CASSQTGFDTEAFF
TRBV5-1 | CASSLSTWTGLVSGANVLTF
TRBV7-2 | CASSNSGQGSVGYTF
TRBV5-1 | CASSEPLAGVEDTQYF
TRBV29-1 | CSGQDNSGNTIYF
TRBV2 | CASSREKLTWTDTQYF
TRBV4-3 | CASSQARVTEAFF
TRBV30 | CAWSVFLAGSYEQYF
TRBV28 | CASSLVAGSSYEQYF
TRBV5-1 | CASSLGQGAGETQYF
TRBV5-1 | CASSYATGADYGYTF
TRBV7-9 | CATMGLLSTDTQYF
TRBV18 | CASSPRRIEWTGSSGANVLTF
TRBV2 | CASSGVAGNTGELFF
TRBV5-1 | CASSLSTGGADGYTF
TRBV5-6 | CASSPQGRSYNEQFF
TRBV6-6 | CASSYVRVQETQYF
TRBV5-1 | CASSGGGGGEAFF
TRBV30 | CAWSGGPSGNTIYF
TRBV5-1 | CASSLAGGENYEQYF
TRBV27 | CASSLLPGYGAFF